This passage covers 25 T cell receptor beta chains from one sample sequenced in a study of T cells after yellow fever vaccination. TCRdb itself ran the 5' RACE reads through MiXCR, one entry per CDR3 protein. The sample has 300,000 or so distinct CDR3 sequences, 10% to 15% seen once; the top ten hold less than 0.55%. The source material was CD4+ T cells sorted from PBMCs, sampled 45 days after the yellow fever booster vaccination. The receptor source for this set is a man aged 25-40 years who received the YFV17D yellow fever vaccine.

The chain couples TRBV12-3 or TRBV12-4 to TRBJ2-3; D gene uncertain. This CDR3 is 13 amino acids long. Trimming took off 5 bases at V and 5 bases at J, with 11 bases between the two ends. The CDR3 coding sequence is TGTGCCAGCAGTGCATCCAGAATAGATACGCAGTATTTT. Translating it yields CASSASRIDTQYF.

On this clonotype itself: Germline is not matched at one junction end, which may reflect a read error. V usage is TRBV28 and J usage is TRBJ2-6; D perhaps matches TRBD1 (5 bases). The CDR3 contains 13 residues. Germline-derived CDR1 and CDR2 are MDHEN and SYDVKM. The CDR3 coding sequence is TGTGCCAGCCTTCCCCCTGGGGCCAACTTCCTGACTTTC. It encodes CASLPPGANFLTF.

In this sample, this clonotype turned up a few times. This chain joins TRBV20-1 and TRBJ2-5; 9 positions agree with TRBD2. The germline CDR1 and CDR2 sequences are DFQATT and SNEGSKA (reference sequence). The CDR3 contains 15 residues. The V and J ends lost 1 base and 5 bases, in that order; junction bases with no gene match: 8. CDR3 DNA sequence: TGCAGTGCTAGAGTCAGGGGTAGCGGGAGTGAGACCCAGTACTTC. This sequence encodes CSARVRGSGSETQYF.

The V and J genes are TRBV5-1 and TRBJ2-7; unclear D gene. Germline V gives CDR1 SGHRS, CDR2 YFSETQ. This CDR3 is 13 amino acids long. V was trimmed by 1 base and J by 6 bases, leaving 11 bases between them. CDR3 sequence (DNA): TGCGCCAGCAGCTTGTGGGAAGGTTCCGAGCAGTACTTC. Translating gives CASSLWEGSEQYF.

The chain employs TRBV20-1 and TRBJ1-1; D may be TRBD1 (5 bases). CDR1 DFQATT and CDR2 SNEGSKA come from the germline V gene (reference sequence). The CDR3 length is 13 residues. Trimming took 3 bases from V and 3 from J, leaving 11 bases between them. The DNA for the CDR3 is TGCAGTGCTAGGGGGGGTTTCGACACTGAAGCTTTCTTT. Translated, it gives CSARGGFDTEAFF.

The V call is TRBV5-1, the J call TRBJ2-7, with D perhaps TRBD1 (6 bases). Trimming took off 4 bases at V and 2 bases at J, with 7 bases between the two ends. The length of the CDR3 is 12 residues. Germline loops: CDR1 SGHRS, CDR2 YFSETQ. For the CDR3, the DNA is TGCGCCAGCAGCCGGACAGCCTACGAGCAGTACTTC. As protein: CASSRTAYEQYF.

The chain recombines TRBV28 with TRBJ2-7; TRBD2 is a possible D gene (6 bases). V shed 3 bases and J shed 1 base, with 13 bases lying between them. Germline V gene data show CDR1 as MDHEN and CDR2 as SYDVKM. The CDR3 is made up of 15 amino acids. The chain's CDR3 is CASSFWRELSYEQYF. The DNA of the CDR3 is TGTGCCAGCAGTTTTTGGAGGGAGCTATCCTACGAGCAGTACTTC.

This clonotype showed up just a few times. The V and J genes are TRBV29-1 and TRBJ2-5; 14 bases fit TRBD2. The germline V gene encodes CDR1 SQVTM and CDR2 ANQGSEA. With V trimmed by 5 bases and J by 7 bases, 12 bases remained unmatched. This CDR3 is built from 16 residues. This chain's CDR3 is CSVLLSTSGRGGTQYF. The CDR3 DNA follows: TGCAGCGTTTTGTTGTCGACTAGCGGGAGGGGGGGGACCCAGTACTTC.

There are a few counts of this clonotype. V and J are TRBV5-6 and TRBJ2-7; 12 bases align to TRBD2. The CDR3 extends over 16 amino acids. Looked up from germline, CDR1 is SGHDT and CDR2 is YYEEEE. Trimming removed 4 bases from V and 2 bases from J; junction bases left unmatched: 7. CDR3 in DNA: TGTGCCAGCAGCCATCGGACTAGCGGGAAAACCTACGAGCAGTACTTC. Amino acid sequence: CASSHRTSGKTYEQYF.

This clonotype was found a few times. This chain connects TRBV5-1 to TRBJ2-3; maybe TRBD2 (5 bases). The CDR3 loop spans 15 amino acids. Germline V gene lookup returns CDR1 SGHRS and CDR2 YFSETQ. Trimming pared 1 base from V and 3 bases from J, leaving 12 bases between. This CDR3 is CASSLTGMRTDTQYF. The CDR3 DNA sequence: TGCGCCAGCAGCTTGACCGGGATGAGGACAGATACGCAGTATTTT.

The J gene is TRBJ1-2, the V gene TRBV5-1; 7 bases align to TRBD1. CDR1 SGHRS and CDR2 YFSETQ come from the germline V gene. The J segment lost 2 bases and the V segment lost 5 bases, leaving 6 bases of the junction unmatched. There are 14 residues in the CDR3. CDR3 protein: CASRIADRNYGYTF. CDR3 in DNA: TGCGCCAGCAGAATCGCGGACAGGAACTATGGCTACACCTTC.

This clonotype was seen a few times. The CDR3: CASSEARRANYGYTF. CDR3 nucleotide sequence: TGTGCCAGCAGTGAAGCGCGGAGAGCTAACTATGGCTACACCTTC. This chain links TRBV2 with TRBJ1-2; D is unclear. V was trimmed by 0 bases and J by 0 bases, leaving 8 bases between them. The CDR3 is made up of 15 amino acids. Germline loops: CDR1 SNHLY, CDR2 FYNNEI. Drawing the rest from reference TRBV2 and TRBJ1-2, the complete variable domain is EPEVTQTPSHQVTQMGQEVILRCVPISNHLYFYWYRQILGQKVEFLVSFYNNEISEKSEIFDDQFSVERPDGSNFTLKIRSTKLEDSAMYFCASSEARRANYGYTFGSGTRLTVV.

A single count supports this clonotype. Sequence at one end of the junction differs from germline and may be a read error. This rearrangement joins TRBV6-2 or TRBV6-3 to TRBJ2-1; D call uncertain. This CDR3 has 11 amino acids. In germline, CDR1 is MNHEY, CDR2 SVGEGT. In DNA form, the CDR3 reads TGTGCCAGCAGTCACTCTTATGAGCAGTTCTTC. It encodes CASSHSYEQFF.

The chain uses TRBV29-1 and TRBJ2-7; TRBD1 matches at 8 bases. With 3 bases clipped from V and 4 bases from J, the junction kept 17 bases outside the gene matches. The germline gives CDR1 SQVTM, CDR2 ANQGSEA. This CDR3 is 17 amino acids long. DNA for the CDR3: TGCAGCGTTGATTCTAAAGAAGACGGGACAGGACCTTACGAGCAGTACTTC. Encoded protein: CSVDSKEDGTGPYEQYF.

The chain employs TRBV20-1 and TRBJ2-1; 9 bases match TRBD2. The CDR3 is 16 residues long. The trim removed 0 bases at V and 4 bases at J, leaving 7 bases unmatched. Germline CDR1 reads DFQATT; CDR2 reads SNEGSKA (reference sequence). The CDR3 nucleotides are TGCAGTGCTAGAGAGATGGCGGGAGGGCTGTACAATGAGCAGTTCTTC. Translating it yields CSAREMAGGLYNEQFF.

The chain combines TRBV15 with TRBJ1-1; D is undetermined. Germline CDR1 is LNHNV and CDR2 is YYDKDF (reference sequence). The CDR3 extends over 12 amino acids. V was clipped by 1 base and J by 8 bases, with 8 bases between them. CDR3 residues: CATSRVGLEAFF. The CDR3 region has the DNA TGTGCCACCAGCAGAGTCGGGCTAGAAGCTTTCTTT.

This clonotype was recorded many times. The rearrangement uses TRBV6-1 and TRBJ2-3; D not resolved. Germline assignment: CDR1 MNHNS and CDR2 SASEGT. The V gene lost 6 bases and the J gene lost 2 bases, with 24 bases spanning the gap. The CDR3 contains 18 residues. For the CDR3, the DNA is TGTGCCAGCAGCCCCTACTCGGTAGGGCAATCCCTCACAGATACGCAGTATTTT. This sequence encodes CASSPYSVGQSLTDTQYF.

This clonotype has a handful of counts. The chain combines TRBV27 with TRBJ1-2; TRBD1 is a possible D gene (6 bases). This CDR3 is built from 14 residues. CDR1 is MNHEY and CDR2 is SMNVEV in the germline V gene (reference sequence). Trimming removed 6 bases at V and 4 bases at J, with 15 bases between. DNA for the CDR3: TGTGCCAGCAGAAGGGGGGGATCCCTCTATGGCTACACCTTC. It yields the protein CASRRGGSLYGYTF.

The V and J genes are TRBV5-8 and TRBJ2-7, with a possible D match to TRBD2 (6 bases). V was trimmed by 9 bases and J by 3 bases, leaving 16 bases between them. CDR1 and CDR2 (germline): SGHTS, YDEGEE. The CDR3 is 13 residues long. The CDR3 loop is CAMGRGVVYEQYF. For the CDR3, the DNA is TGTGCCATGGGCCGCGGGGTAGTCTACGAGCAGTACTTC.

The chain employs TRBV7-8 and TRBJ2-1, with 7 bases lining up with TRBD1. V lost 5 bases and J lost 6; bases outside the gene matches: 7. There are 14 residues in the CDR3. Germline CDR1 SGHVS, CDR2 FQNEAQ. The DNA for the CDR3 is TGTGCCAGCAGCGTATACAGGGGTTTCAATGAGCAGTTCTTC. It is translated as CASSVYRGFNEQFF.

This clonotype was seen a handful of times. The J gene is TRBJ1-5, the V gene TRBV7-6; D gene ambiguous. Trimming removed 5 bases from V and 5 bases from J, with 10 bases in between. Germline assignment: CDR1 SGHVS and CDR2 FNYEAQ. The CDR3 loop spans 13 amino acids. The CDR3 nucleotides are TGTGCCAGCAGCCGCCAGCCTGATCAGCCCCAGCATTTT. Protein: CASSRQPDQPQHF.

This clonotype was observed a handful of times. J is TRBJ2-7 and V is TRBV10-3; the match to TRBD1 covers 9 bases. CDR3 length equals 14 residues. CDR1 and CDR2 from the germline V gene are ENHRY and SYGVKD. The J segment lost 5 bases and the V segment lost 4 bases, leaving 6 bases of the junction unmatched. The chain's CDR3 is CAISGGDRDHEQYF. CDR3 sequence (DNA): TGTGCCATCAGTGGGGGGGACAGGGACCACGAGCAGTACTTC.

CDR3 bases: TGCGCCAGCAGTCACGTTAACACCGGGGAGCTGTTTTTT. This encodes CASSHVNTGELFF. The chain combines TRBV10-1 with TRBJ2-2; D uncertain. CDR3 length: 13 amino acids. CDR1 is WNHNN and CDR2 is SYGVQD in the germline V gene (reference sequence). The ends were cut back, 5 bases at V and 2 bases at J, with 6 bases in the middle.

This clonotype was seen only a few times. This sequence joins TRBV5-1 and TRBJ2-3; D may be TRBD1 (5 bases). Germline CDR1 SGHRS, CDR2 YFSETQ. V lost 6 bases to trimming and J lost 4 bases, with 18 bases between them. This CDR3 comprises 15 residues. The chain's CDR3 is CASKRQSDRADTQYF. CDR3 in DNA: TGCGCCAGCAAAAGACAGAGTGACCGCGCAGATACGCAGTATTTT.

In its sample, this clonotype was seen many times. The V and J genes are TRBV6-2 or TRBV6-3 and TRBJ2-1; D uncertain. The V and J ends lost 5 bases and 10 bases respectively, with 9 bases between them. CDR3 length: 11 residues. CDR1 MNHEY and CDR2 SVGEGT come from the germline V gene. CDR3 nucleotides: TGTGCCAGCAGTCAGCGAACCGAGCAGTTCTTC. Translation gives CASSQRTEQFF.